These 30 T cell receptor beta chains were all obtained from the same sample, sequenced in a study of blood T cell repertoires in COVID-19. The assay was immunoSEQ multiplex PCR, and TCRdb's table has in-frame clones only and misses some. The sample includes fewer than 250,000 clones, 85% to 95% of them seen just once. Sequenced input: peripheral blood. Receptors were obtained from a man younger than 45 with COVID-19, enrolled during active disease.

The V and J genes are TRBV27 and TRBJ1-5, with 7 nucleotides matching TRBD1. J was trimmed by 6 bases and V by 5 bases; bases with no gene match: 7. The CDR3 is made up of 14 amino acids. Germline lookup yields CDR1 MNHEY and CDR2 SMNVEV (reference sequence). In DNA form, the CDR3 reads TGTGCCAGCAGTGCTCACAGGGGCACTCAGCCCCAGCATTTT. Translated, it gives CASSAHRGTQPQHF.

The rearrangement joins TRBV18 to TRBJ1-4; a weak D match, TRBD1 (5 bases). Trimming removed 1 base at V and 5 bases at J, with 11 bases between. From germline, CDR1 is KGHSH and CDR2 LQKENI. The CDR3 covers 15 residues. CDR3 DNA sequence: TGTGCCAGCTCACCACAGGGAGGGGAGAATGAAAAACTGTTTTTT. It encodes CASSPQGGENEKLFF.

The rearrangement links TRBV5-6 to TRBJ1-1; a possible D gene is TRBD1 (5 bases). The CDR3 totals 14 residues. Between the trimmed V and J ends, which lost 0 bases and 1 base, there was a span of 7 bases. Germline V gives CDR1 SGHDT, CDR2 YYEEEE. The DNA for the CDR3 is TGTGCCAGCAGCTTGGAGGGGCGGAACACTGAAGCTTTCTTT. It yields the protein CASSLEGRNTEAFF.

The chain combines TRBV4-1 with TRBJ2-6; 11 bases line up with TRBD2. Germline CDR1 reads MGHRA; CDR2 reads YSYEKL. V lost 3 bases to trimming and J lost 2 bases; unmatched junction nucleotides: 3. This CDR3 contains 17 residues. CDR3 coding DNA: TGCGCCAGCAGCCACGTAGCGGGGGGGCCTGGGGCCAACGTCCTGACTTTC. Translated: CASSHVAGGPGANVLTF.

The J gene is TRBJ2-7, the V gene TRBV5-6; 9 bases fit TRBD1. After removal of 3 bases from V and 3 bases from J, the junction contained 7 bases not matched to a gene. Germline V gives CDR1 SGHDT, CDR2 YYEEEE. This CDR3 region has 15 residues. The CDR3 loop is CASSSWTGANYEQYF. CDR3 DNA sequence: TGTGCCAGCAGCTCATGGACAGGGGCCAACTACGAGCAGTACTTC.

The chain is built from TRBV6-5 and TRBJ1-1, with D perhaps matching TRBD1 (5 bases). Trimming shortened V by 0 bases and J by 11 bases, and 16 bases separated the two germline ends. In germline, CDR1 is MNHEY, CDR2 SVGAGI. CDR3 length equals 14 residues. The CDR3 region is CASSYSTTGGFAFF. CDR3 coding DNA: TGTGCCAGCAGTTACTCGACGACTGGGGGGTTCGCTTTCTTT.

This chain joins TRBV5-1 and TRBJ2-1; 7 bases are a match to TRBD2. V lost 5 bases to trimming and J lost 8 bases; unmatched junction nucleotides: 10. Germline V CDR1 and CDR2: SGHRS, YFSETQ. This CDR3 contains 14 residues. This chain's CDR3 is CASSGGGWTHEQFF. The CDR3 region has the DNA TGCGCCAGCAGTGGCGGGGGTTGGACCCATGAGCAGTTCTTC.

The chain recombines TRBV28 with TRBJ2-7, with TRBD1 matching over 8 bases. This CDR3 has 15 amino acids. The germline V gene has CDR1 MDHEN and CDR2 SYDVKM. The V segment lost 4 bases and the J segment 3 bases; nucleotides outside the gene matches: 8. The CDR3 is CASSSVRTGHYEQYF. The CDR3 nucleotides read TGTGCCAGCAGTTCCGTTCGGACAGGGCACTACGAGCAGTACTTC.

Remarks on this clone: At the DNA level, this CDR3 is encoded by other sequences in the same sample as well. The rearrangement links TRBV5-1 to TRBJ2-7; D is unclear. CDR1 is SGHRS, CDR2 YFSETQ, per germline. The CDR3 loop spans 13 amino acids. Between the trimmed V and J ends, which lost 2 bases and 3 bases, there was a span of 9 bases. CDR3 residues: CASSFGGSYEQYF. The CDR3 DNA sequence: TGCGCCAGCAGCTTCGGCGGTAGCTACGAGCAGTACTTC.

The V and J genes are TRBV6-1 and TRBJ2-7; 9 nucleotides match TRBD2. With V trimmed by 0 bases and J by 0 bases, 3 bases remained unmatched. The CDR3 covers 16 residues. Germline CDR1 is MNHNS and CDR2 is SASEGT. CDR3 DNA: TGTGCCAGCAGTGAAGCGGAGCGGGGGGTCTCCTACGAGCAGTACTTC. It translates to CASSEAERGVSYEQYF.

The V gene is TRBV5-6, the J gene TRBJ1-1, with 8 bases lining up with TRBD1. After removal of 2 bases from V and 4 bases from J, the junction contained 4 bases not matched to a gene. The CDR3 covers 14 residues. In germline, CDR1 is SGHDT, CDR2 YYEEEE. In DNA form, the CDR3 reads TGTGCCAGCAGCTTTGGACAGGGATCCACTGAAGCTTTCTTT. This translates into CASSFGQGSTEAFF.

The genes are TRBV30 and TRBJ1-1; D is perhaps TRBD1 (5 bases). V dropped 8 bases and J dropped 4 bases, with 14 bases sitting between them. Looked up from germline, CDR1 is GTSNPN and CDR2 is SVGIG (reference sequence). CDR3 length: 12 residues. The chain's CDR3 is CAGGLGGTEAFF. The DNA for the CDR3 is TGTGCCGGGGGTCTTGGCGGCACTGAAGCTTTCTTT.

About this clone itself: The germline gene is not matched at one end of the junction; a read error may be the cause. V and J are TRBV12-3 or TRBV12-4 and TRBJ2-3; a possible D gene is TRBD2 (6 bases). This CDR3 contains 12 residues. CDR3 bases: TGTGCCAGCAGCCTGGGACTCCAAAGTCTGAATTTT. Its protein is CASSLGLQSLNF.

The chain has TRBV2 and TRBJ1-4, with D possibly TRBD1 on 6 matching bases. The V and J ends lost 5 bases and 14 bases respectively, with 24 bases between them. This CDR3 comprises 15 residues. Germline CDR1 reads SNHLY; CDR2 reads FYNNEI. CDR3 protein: CASSLTTGSGGPLFF. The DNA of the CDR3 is TGTGCCAGCAGTTTAACGACAGGTTCGGGGGGCCCGCTGTTTTTT.

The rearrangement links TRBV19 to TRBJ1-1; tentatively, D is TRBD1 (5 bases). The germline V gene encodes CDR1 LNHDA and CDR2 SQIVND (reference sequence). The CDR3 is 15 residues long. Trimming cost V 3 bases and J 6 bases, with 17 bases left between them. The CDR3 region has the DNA TGTGCCAGTAGTATGGGGCAGGATGGGCACTCTGAAGCTTTCTTT. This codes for CASSMGQDGHSEAFF. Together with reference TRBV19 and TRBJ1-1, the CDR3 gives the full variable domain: DGGITQSPKYLFRKEGQNVTLSCEQNLNHDAMYWYRQDPGQGLRLIYYSQIVNDFQKGDIAEGYSVSREKKESFPLTVTSAQKNPTAFYLCASSMGQDGHSEAFFGQGTRLTVV.

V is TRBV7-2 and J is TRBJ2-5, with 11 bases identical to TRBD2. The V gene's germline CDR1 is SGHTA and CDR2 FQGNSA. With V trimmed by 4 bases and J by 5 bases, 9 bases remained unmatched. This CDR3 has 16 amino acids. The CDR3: CASSSFSGGELETQYF. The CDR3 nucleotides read TGTGCCAGCAGCTCGTTTAGCGGGGGGGAATTGGAGACCCAGTACTTC. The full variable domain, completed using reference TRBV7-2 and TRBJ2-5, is GAGVSQSPSNKVTEKGKDVELRCDPISGHTALYWYRQSLGQGLEFLIYFQGNSAPDKSGLPSDRFSAERTGGSVSTLTIQRTQQEDSAVYLCASSSFSGGELETQYFGPGTRLLVL.

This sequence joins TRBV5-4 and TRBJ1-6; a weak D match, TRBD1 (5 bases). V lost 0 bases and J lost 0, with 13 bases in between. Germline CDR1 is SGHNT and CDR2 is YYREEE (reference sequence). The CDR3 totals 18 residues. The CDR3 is CASSLALGGSSYNSPLHF. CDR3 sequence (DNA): TGTGCCAGCAGCTTGGCCCTGGGGGGTAGCTCCTATAATTCACCCCTCCACTTT. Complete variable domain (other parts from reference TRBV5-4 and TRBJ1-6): ETGVTQSPTHLIKTRGQQVTLRCSSQSGHNTVSWYQQALGQGPQFIFQYYREEENGRGNFPPRFSGLQFPNYSSELNVNALELDDSALYLCASSLALGGSSYNSPLHFGNGTRLTVT.

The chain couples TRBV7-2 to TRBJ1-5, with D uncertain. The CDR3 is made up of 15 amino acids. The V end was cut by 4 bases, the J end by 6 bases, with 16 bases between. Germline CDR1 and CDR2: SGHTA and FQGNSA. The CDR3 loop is CASSSLANGIQPQHF. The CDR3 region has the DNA TGTGCCAGCAGCTCCTTAGCGAACGGCATTCAGCCCCAGCATTTT.

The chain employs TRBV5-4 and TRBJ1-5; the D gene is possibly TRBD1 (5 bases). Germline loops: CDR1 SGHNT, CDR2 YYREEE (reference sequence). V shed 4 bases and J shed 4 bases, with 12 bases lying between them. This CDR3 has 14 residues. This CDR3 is CASSRSGGNQPQHF. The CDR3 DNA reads TGTGCCAGCAGCCGATCGGGGGGTAATCAGCCCCAGCATTTT. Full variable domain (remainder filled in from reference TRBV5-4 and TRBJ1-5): ETGVTQSPTHLIKTRGQQVTLRCSSQSGHNTVSWYQQALGQGPQFIFQYYREEENGRGNFPPRFSGLQFPNYSSELNVNALELDDSALYLCASSRSGGNQPQHFGDGTRLSIL.

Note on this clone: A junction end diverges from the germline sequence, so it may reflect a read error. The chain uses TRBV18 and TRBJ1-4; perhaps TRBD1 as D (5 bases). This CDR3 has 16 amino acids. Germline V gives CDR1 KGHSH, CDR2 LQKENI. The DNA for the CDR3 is TGTGCCAGCTCGATCGACAGACCCACACGTAATGAAAATCTGTTTTTT. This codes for CASSIDRPTRNENLFF.

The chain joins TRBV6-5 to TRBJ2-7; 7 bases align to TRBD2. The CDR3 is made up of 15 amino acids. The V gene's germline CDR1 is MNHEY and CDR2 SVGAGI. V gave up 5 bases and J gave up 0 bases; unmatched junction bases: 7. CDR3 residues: CASSPASGSSYEQYF. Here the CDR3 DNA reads TGTGCCAGCAGTCCCGCTAGCGGAAGCTCCTACGAGCAGTACTTC.

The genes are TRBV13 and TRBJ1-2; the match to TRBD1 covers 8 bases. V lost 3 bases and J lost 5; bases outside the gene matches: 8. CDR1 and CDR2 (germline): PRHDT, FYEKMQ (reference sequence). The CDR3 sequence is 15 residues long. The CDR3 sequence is CASSFRDRFMYGYTF. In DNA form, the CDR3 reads TGTGCCAGCAGCTTTAGGGACAGGTTTATGTATGGCTACACCTTC.

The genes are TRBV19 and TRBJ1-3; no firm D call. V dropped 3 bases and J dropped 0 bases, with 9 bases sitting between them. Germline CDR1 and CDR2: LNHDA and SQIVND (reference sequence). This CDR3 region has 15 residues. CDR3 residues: CASSIAAYSGNTIYF. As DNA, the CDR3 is TGTGCCAGTAGTATTGCCGCCTACTCTGGAAACACCATATATTTT. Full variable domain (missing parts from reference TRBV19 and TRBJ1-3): DGGITQSPKYLFRKEGQNVTLSCEQNLNHDAMYWYRQDPGQGLRLIYYSQIVNDFQKGDIAEGYSVSREKKESFPLTVTSAQKNPTAFYLCASSIAAYSGNTIYFGEGSWLTVV.

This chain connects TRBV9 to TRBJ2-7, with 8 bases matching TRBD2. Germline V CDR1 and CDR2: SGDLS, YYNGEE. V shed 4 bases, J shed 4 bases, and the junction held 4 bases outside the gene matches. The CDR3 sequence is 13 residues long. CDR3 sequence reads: CASSPSGGYEQYF. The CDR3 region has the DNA TGTGCCAGCAGCCCGAGCGGGGGTTACGAGCAGTACTTC. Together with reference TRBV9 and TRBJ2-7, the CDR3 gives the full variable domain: DSGVTQTPKHLITATGQRVTLRCSPRSGDLSVYWYQQSLDQGLQFLIQYYNGEERAKGNILERFSAQQFPDLHSELNLSSLELGDSALYFCASSPSGGYEQYFGPGTRLTVT.

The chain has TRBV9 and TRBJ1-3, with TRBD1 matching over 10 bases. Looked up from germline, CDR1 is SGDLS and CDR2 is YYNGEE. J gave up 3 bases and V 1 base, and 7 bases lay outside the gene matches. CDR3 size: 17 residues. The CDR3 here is CASSVLGQGDGGNTIYF. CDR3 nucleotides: TGTGCCAGCAGCGTACTCGGACAGGGGGACGGTGGAAACACCATATATTTT.

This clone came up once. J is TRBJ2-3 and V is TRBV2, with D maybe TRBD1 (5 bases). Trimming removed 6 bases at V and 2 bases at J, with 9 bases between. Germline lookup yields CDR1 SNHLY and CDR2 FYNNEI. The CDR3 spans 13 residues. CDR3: CASSGHTTDTQYF. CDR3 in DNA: TGTGCCAGCAGCGGACACACCACAGATACGCAGTATTTT.

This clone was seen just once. Written as DNA, the CDR3 is TGTGCCAGCAGAGCCTCGCGATATTCACCCCTCCACTTT. It specifies CASRASRYSPLHF. The rearrangement joins TRBV2 to TRBJ1-6; D remains unclear. The CDR3 sequence is 13 residues long. V lost 6 bases and J lost 8, with 11 bases in between. The germline CDR1 and CDR2 sequences are SNHLY and FYNNEI. The whole variable domain, remainder taken from reference TRBV2 and TRBJ1-6, is EPEVTQTPSHQVTQMGQEVILRCVPISNHLYFYWYRQILGQKVEFLVSFYNNEISEKSEIFDDQFSVERPDGSNFTLKIRSTKLEDSAMYFCASRASRYSPLHFGNGTRLTVT.

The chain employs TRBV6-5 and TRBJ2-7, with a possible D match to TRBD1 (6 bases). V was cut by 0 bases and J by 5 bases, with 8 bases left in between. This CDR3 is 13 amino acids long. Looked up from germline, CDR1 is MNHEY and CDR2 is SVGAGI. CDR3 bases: TGTGCCAGCAGTTACTCATACAGGGACGAGCAGTACTTC. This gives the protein CASSYSYRDEQYF.

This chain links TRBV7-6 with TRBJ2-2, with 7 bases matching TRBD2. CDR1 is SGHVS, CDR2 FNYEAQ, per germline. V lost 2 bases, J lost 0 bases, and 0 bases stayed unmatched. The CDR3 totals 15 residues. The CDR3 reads CASSLSGTNTGELFF. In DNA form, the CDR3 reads TGTGCCAGCAGCTTAAGCGGGACGAACACCGGGGAGCTGTTTTTT. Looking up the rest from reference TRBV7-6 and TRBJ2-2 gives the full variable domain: GAGVSQSPRYKVTKRGQDVALRCDPISGHVSLYWYRQALGQGPEFLTYFNYEAQQDKSGLPNDRFSAERPEGSISTLTIQRTEQRDSAMYRCASSLSGTNTGELFFGEGSRLTVL.

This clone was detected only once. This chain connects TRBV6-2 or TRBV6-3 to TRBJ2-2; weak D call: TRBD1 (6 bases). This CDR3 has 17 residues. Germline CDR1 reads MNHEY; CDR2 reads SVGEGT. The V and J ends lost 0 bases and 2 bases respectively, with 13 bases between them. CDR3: CASSYSYGQTNTGELFF. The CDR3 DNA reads TGTGCCAGCAGTTACTCCTACGGACAGACCAACACCGGGGAGCTGTTTTTT.